The sequence of this TCR beta chain was determined in a study of blood T cell repertoires in COVID-19. As originally analysed: Estimates of nucleated cell counts were drawn from the amplification of reference gene primers. Only in-frame clones appear in the TCRdb table, and some are missing; sequencing was by immunoSEQ multiplex PCR. V and J calls and clone size are those listed in that table; D and trimming were worked out from the DNA. This table holds a few hundred thousand clones, 80% to 90% found once. The germline V gene has CDR1 SGHRS and CDR2 YFSETQ. Unmatched junction bases numbered 6, after V lost 6 bases and J lost 2 bases. CDR3 length: 15 residues.

The chain joins TRBV5-1 to TRBJ2-3; 10 nucleotides match TRBD2. The source of this sequence is a man aged 25-40 years with active or convalescent COVID-19. The sequenced sample was peripheral blood. CDR3 protein: CASTQTSGVTDTQYF. CDR3 nucleotides: TGCGCCAGCACCCAAACTAGCGGGGTCACAGATACGCAGTATTTT.